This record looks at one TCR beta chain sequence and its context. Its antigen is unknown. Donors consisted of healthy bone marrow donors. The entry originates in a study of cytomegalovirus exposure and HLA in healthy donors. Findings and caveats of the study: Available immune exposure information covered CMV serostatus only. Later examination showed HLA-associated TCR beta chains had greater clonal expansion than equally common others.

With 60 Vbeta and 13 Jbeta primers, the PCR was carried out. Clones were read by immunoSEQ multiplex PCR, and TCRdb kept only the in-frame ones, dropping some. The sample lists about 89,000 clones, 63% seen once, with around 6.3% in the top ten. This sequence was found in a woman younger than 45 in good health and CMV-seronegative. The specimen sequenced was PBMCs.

In nucleotides, the CDR3 is TGCGCCAGCAGCCTAGCGTCTGGCGGTCAGATTGGAAACACCATATATTTT. It yields the protein CASSLASGGQIGNTIYF. This chain links TRBV4-3 with TRBJ1-3; D remains unclear. The CDR3 sequence is 17 residues long. Germline V gives CDR1 LGHNA, CDR2 YSLEER. Trimming left V 4 bases short and J 3 bases short, with 19 bases between.